What follows are 5 T cell receptor beta chains derived from one specimen sequenced in a study of T cells in Graves' hyperthyroidism and ophthalmopathy. The TCR beta CDR3 regions underwent amplification using RNA transcripts as the source. The HTBI set primed first-round TCR CDR3 RT-PCR. TCRdb redid the calling of the multiplex PCR reads with MiXCR, one entry per CDR3 protein. The table includes 200,000 to 300,000 distinct CDR3 sequences, about 17% detected once. Specimen: blood. These TCRs come from a woman between 18 and 30 years old with Graves' ophthalmopathy.

This clonotype was seen ten or more times. The chain uses TRBV30 and TRBJ2-5; D perhaps matches TRBD2 (5 bases). Germline V gene lookup returns CDR1 GTSNPN and CDR2 SVGIG (reference sequence). Trimming removed 4 bases from V and 7 bases from J, with 16 bases in between. The CDR3 spans 13 residues. This CDR3 is CAWNAGGAGTQYF. CDR3 nucleotides: TGTGCCTGGAATGCAGGTGGTGCGGGGACCCAGTACTTC.

This clonotype was counted many times. This rearrangement joins TRBV20-1 to TRBJ2-1; unclear D gene. The CDR3 is 14 residues long. Germline lookup yields CDR1 DFQATT and CDR2 SNEGSKA (reference sequence). V was trimmed by 0 bases and J by 3 bases, leaving 9 bases between them. Written as DNA, the CDR3 is TGCAGTGCTAGAGATCCGGCTAGCTACAATGAGCAGTTCTTC. Translating it yields CSARDPASYNEQFF.

This clonotype was recorded many times. The chain recombines TRBV2 with TRBJ1-5, with D hard to call. Germline CDR1 is SNHLY and CDR2 is FYNNEI. V lost 8 bases and J lost 0, with 11 bases in between. The CDR3 consists of 14 residues. This chain's CDR3 is CASCKDVSNQPQHF. The CDR3 DNA reads as TGTGCCAGCTGCAAGGACGTTAGCAATCAGCCCCAGCATTTT.

The chain links TRBV6-1 to TRBJ2-1, with D perhaps TRBD2 (6 bases). The V and J ends lost 4 bases and 9 bases respectively, with 13 bases between them. Germline CDR1 MNHNS, CDR2 SASEGT. The CDR3 contains 13 residues. The CDR3 loop is CASSAGLQGEQFF. The DNA for the CDR3 is TGTGCCAGCAGTGCGGGACTTCAGGGTGAGCAGTTCTTC.

Comments on this clonotype: A much bigger clone sits one base away, suggesting this may be a read error. The CDR3 DNA reads as TGTGCCAGCAGCATTAGCGGGAGGGTCGCCGGGGAGCTGTTTTTT. It translates to CASSISGRVAGELFF. The chain joins TRBV5-5 to TRBJ2-2; TRBD2 aligns across 11 bases. This CDR3 region has 15 residues. The trim removed 4 bases at V and 6 bases at J, leaving 5 bases unmatched. Germline lookup yields CDR1 SGHKS and CDR2 YYEKEE (reference sequence).